These 30 T cell receptor beta chains originate from one sample sequenced in a study of control samples from healthy donors and cancer patients. Repertoires were generated with immunoSEQ multiplex PCR, while TCRdb's copy carries only in-frame clones and drops some. Of about 220,000 clones in the sample, 90% to 95% were seen once. Sequenced input: blood. Receptor source: a man aged 45-65 years in good health.

This clone was observed a single time. The rearrangement joins TRBV5-1 to TRBJ2-3; 8 bases match TRBD2. In germline, CDR1 is SGHRS, CDR2 YFSETQ. J lost 1 base, V lost 2 bases, and 6 bases had no gene match. The CDR3 length is 16 residues. The CDR3 DNA follows: TGCGCCAGCAGCTTACTAGCGGCCTCTGGCACAGATACGCAGTATTTT. It translates to CASSLLAASGTDTQYF. Drawing the rest from reference TRBV5-1 and TRBJ2-3, the complete variable domain is KAGVTQTPRYLIKTRGQQVTLSCSPISGHRSVSWYQQTPGQGLQFLFEYFSETQRNKGNFPGRFSGRQFSNSRSEMNVSTLELGDSALYLCASSLLAASGTDTQYFGPGTRLTVL.

The rearrangement links TRBV6-2 or TRBV6-3 to TRBJ2-7; weak D call: TRBD2 (6 bases). Trimming left V 5 bases short and J 4 bases short, with 9 bases between. This CDR3 has 12 residues. CDR1 MNHEY and CDR2 SVGEGT come from the germline V gene. CDR3 residues: CASSRGLYEQYV. Written as DNA, the CDR3 is TGTGCCAGCAGTAGGGGACTGTACGAGCAGTACGTC.

On this clone itself: Other DNA variants within this sample encode the same CDR3. The rearrangement links TRBV6-6 to TRBJ2-5, with a possible D match to TRBD1 (5 bases). CDR3 length equals 14 residues. V was clipped by 0 bases and J by 2 bases, with 7 bases between them. The germline V gene encodes CDR1 MNHNY and CDR2 SVGAGI (reference sequence). The CDR3 protein is CASSYSAGQETQYF. In DNA, the CDR3 is TGTGCCAGCAGTTACTCCGCAGGGCAAGAGACCCAGTACTTC.

This clone occurred once. The chain couples TRBV6-2 or TRBV6-3 to TRBJ1-5, with 11 nucleotides matching TRBD1. J was trimmed by 0 bases and V by 2 bases; bases with no gene match: 6. Germline assignment: CDR1 MNHEY and CDR2 SVGEGT. The CDR3 extends over 18 amino acids. CDR3 region: CASSYRDRGLHSNQPQHF. CDR3 coding DNA: TGTGCCAGCAGTTACAGGGACAGGGGGTTACATAGCAATCAGCCCCAGCATTTT.

The chain combines TRBV18 with TRBJ2-1; 10 nucleotides match TRBD2. This CDR3 has 15 residues. With V trimmed by 3 bases and J by 4 bases, 3 bases remained unmatched. Germline CDR1 reads KGHSH; CDR2 reads LQKENI. The CDR3 nucleotides read TGTGCCAGCTCACCCAGCGGGGGGGGATACAATGAGCAGTTCTTC. Its protein is CASSPSGGGYNEQFF. Full variable domain (outside the CDR3, taken from reference TRBV18 and TRBJ2-1): NAGVMQNPRHLVRRRGQEARLRCSPMKGHSHVYWYRQLPEEGLKFMVYLQKENIIDESGMPKERFSAEFPKEGPSILRIQQVVRGDSAAYFCASSPSGGGYNEQFFGPGTRLTVL.

V is TRBV9 and J is TRBJ2-4, with D possibly being TRBD1 or TRBD2 (5 bases each). Germline-derived CDR1 and CDR2 are SGDLS and YYNGEE. V shed 4 bases and J shed 7 bases, with 12 bases lying between them. The CDR3 consists of 13 residues. Written as DNA, the CDR3 is TGTGCCAGCAGCCCAGACAGAGGGAACATTCAGTACTTC. Its protein product is CASSPDRGNIQYF. Drawing the rest from reference TRBV9 and TRBJ2-4, the complete variable domain is DSGVTQTPKHLITATGQRVTLRCSPRSGDLSVYWYQQSLDQGLQFLIQYYNGEERAKGNILERFSAQQFPDLHSELNLSSLELGDSALYFCASSPDRGNIQYFGAGTRLSVL.

The chain carries TRBV6-2 or TRBV6-3 and TRBJ2-7; 9 nucleotides agree with TRBD1. The V segment lost 6 bases and the J segment 3 bases; nucleotides outside the gene matches: 9. The CDR3 loop spans 15 amino acids. CDR1 and CDR2 from the germline V gene are MNHEY and SVGEGT. The CDR3 is CASSLPGQGLYEQYF. For the CDR3, the DNA is TGTGCCAGCAGCCTACCGGGACAGGGACTCTACGAGCAGTACTTC.

This clone has more than one count but fewer than ten. The chain combines TRBV6-6 with TRBJ1-1; the D is unclear. The CDR3 length is 13 residues. V lost 1 base, J lost 11 bases, and 14 bases lay in between. Germline V lookup: CDR1 MNHNY, CDR2 SVGAGI (reference sequence). CDR3 coding DNA: TGTGCCAGCAGTTACTATACCACACCCGGTGCTTTCTTT. Its protein product is CASSYYTTPGAFF.

The J gene is TRBJ2-3, the V gene TRBV5-1; D call uncertain. V dropped 4 bases and J dropped 2 bases, with 5 bases sitting between them. CDR1 and CDR2 (germline): SGHRS, YFSETQ. This CDR3 region has 12 residues. The DNA for the CDR3 is TGCGCCAGCAGCCCCCCCACAGATACGCAGTATTTT. It is translated as CASSPPTDTQYF.

The chain employs TRBV24-1 and TRBJ1-2, with D perhaps matching TRBD1 (6 bases). Germline values: CDR1 KGHDR, CDR2 SFDVKD. The germline V and J ends were trimmed by 5 bases and 3 bases, with 15 bases remaining between them. The CDR3 sequence is 15 residues long. CDR3 nucleotide sequence: TGTGCCACCAGTGGAGGTAGGGGGGTCGACTATGGCTACACCTTC. It translates to CATSGGRGVDYGYTF.

A note on this clone: Sequence at one end of the junction differs from germline and may be a read error. This chain uses TRBV5-4 with TRBJ1-1; possibly TRBD1 for D (6 bases). There are 15 residues in the CDR3. The germline V gene has CDR1 SGHNT and CDR2 YYREEE (reference sequence). Here the CDR3 reads CASSRGGVLNTEAFF. CDR3 in DNA: TGTGCCAGCAGCCGAGGGGGGGTCCTGAATACTGAAGCTTTCTTT.

This chain links TRBV6-1 with TRBJ2-7; D is perhaps TRBD1 (7 bases). The CDR3 length is 15 residues. Germline values: CDR1 MNHNS, CDR2 SASEGT. V lost 0 bases and J lost 7, with 16 bases in between. The CDR3 DNA is TGTGCCAGCAGTGAAGCTGGGCCAGGGGGGAGAGAGCAGTACGTC. It specifies CASSEAGPGGREQYV.

Only one count was recorded for this clone. The J gene is TRBJ2-1, the V gene TRBV5-1, with 12 positions matching TRBD2. From germline, CDR1 is SGHRS and CDR2 YFSETQ. The CDR3 sequence is 17 residues long. The trim removed 5 bases at V and 0 bases at J, leaving 6 bases unmatched. The CDR3, as DNA: TGCGCCAGCAGTAGACTAGCGGGGGTGAACTCCTACAATGAGCAGTTCTTC. Amino acids: CASSRLAGVNSYNEQFF.

The gene calls are TRBV5-1 and TRBJ1-3; the D gene is possibly TRBD1 (5 bases). The length of the CDR3 is 13 residues. Trimming left V 7 bases short and J 4 bases short, with 12 bases between. Germline V lookup: CDR1 SGHRS, CDR2 YFSETQ. The CDR3 region is CASSASGGNTIYF. In nucleotides, the CDR3 is TGCGCCAGCTCGGCCTCAGGGGGAAACACCATATATTTT. Filled out from reference TRBV5-1 and TRBJ1-3, the complete variable domain reads KAGVTQTPRYLIKTRGQQVTLSCSPISGHRSVSWYQQTPGQGLQFLFEYFSETQRNKGNFPGRFSGRQFSNSRSEMNVSTLELGDSALYLCASSASGGNTIYFGEGSWLTVV.

This chain connects TRBV6-5 to TRBJ1-1; D is undetermined. CDR1 MNHEY and CDR2 SVGAGI come from the germline V gene. V lost 0 bases, J lost 5 bases, and 10 bases lay in between. The CDR3 is 14 amino acids. In DNA form, the CDR3 reads TGTGCCAGCAGTTACTCCGAGAGGAGGACTGAAGCTTTCTTT. Translated: CASSYSERRTEAFF.

This chain joins TRBV12-3 or TRBV12-4 and TRBJ2-2; D is unresolved. The CDR3 length is 13 residues. V was shortened by 10 bases and J by 3 bases, with 12 bases between the two germline ends. CDR3 in DNA: TGTGCCACCCCCCCCACGTACACCGGGGAGCTGTTTTTT. Protein: CATPPTYTGELFF.

This clone showed up just once. V and J are TRBV5-1 and TRBJ2-7; 9 bases are shared with TRBD1. With V trimmed by 4 bases and J by 5 bases, 10 bases remained unmatched. CDR3 length: 15 residues. Germline CDR1 and CDR2: SGHRS and YFSETQ. In DNA, the CDR3 is TGCGCCAGCAGCCTAACCGGGACAGGGTACCACGAGCAGTACTTC. Its translation: CASSLTGTGYHEQYF.

The chain couples TRBV28 to TRBJ1-1; the match to TRBD1 covers 10 bases. The trim removed 5 bases at V and 1 base at J, leaving 7 bases unmatched. The CDR3 contains 16 residues. CDR1 is MDHEN, CDR2 SYDVKM, per germline. CDR3 amino acids: CASSPMGQGRNTEAFF. CDR3 coding DNA: TGTGCCAGCAGTCCCATGGGACAGGGGAGGAACACTGAAGCTTTCTTT.

This chain's CDR3 is CASSLIGDTEAFF. CDR3 bases: TGTGCCAGCAGCTTGATTGGGGACACTGAAGCTTTCTTT. The chain links TRBV7-2 to TRBJ1-1; no firm D call. The V end was cut by 3 bases, the J end by 3 bases, with 8 bases between. CDR1 and CDR2 from the germline V gene are SGHTA and FQGNSA. This CDR3 has 13 residues.

The count of this clone is one. The genes are TRBV6-4 and TRBJ2-7; D gene ambiguous. CDR3 size: 13 residues. Looked up from germline, CDR1 is MRHNA and CDR2 is SNTAGT. Trimming shortened V by 4 bases and J by 6 bases, and 13 bases separated the two germline ends. CDR3 protein: CASSVDETLEQYF. The CDR3 nucleotides are TGTGCCAGCAGTGTTGACGAGACACTCGAGCAGTACTTC.

This sequence joins TRBV15 and TRBJ1-6; tentative D call: TRBD1 (5 bases). V was cut by 1 base and J by 10 bases, with 11 bases left in between. Per the germline V gene, CDR1 is LNHNV and CDR2 is YYDKDF (reference sequence). The CDR3 extends over 14 amino acids. CDR3 sequence (DNA): TGTGCCACCAGCAGAGGACGGGGCGACTCACCCCTCCACTTT. Translating it yields CATSRGRGDSPLHF.

This chain joins TRBV5-1 and TRBJ1-1, with 7 positions matching TRBD1. The CDR3 length is 14 residues. V lost 1 base, J lost 0 bases, and 0 bases stayed unmatched. Germline loops: CDR1 SGHRS, CDR2 YFSETQ. The CDR3 loop is CASSLTGVNTEAFF. The CDR3 bases are TGCGCCAGCAGCTTGACAGGGGTGAACACTGAAGCTTTCTTT.

J is TRBJ1-3 and V is TRBV7-2; weak D call: TRBD1 (6 bases). Germline values: CDR1 SGHTA, CDR2 FQGNSA. V shed 2 bases and J shed 8 bases, with 16 bases lying between them. The CDR3 contains 15 residues. The CDR3: CASSLRGRGDDTIYF. In DNA, the CDR3 is TGTGCCAGCAGCTTACGAGGCAGGGGCGACGACACCATATATTTT.

J is TRBJ2-5 and V is TRBV19; the match to TRBD2 covers 7 bases. Per germline, CDR1 LNHDA and CDR2 SQIVND (reference sequence). V shed 3 bases, J shed 2 bases, and the junction held 0 bases outside the gene matches. The CDR3 consists of 13 residues. For the CDR3, the DNA is TGTGCCAGTAGTATCGGGAGGCAAGAGACCCAGTACTTC. Amino acid sequence: CASSIGRQETQYF.

The chain's CDR3 is CASSYRQEQETQYF. CDR3 in DNA: TGTGCCAGCAGCTACCGACAGGAACAAGAGACCCAGTACTTC. The rearrangement links TRBV7-9 to TRBJ2-5; D is perhaps TRBD1 (6 bases). Trimming took off 4 bases at V and 2 bases at J, with 11 bases between the two ends. Per germline, CDR1 SEHNR and CDR2 FQNEAQ (reference sequence). This CDR3 region has 14 residues.

The genes are TRBV4-3 and TRBJ2-2; TRBD1 might be the D (6 bases). Trimming removed 0 bases from V and 4 bases from J, with 15 bases in between. The germline V gene encodes CDR1 LGHNA and CDR2 YSLEER. This CDR3 region has 17 residues. This CDR3 reads CASSQDRQGSGTGELFF. The CDR3 DNA follows: TGCGCCAGCAGCCAAGACCGGCAGGGGTCTGGCACCGGGGAGCTGTTTTTT.

The chain uses TRBV5-6 and TRBJ1-3; D might be TRBD1 (5 bases). Germline CDR1 is SGHDT and CDR2 is YYEEEE. The V end lost 6 bases, the J end lost 2 bases, and 21 bases lay between the germline ends. The CDR3 has 17 residues. CDR3 loop: CASKLGEVLNTGNTIYF. The CDR3 DNA reads TGTGCCAGCAAGCTAGGGGAGGTTTTGAATACTGGAAACACCATATATTTT.

This rearrangement joins TRBV5-4 to TRBJ2-3, with 10 bases lining up with TRBD2. V lost 4 bases and J lost 6; bases outside the gene matches: 11. The CDR3 length is 16 residues. Germline loops: CDR1 SGHNT, CDR2 YYREEE (reference sequence). The CDR3 region has the DNA TGTGCCAGCAGCCCCTTAGCGGGGGGCGGCTCCGATACGCAGTATTTT. Its protein product is CASSPLAGGGSDTQYF.

The chain is built from TRBV5-4 and TRBJ2-3; D possibly uses TRBD1 or TRBD2 (7 bases each). Trimming left V 6 bases short and J 2 bases short, with 19 bases between. Per the germline V gene, CDR1 is SGHNT and CDR2 is YYREEE (reference sequence). The CDR3 extends over 16 amino acids. The CDR3 DNA follows: TGTGCCAGCAAGCAGGGGGGGGGTATAGCCACAGATACGCAGTATTTT. Amino acid sequence: CASKQGGGIATDTQYF.

A remark on this clone: Different DNA sequences within this sample yield the same CDR3. The rearrangement links TRBV24-1 to TRBJ2-2; D is unclear. The CDR3 is made up of 14 amino acids. The V gene lost 1 base and the J gene lost 1 base, with 3 bases spanning the gap. Germline CDR1 reads KGHDR; CDR2 reads SFDVKD. Here the CDR3 DNA reads TGTGCCACCAGTGATTTTGGGAACACCGGGGAGCTGTTTTTT. It specifies CATSDFGNTGELFF.